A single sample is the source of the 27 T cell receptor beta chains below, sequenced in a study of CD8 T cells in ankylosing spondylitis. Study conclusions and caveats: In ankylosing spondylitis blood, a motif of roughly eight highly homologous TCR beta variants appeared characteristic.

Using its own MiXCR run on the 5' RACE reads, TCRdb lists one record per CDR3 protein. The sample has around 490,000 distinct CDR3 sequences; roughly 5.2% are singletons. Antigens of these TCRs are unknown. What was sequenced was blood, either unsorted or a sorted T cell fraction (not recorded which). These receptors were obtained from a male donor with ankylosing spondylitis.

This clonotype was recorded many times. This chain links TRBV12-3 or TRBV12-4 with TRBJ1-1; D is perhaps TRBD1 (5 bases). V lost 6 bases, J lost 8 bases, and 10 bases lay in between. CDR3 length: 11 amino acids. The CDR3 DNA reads TGTGCCAGCAGAAGACAGACCGAAGCTTTCTTT. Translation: CASRRQTEAFF.

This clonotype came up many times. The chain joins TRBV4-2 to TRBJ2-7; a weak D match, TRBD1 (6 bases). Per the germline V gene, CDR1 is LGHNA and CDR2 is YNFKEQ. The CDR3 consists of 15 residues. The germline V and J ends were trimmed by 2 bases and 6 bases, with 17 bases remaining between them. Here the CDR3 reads CASSQLGASKGEQYF. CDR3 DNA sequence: TGTGCCAGCAGCCAACTGGGGGCGTCAAAAGGCGAGCAGTACTTC.

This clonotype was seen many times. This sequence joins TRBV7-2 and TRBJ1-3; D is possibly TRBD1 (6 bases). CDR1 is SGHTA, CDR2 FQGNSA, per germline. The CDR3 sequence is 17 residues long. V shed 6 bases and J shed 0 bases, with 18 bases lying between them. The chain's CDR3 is CASSSWAGADSGNTIYF. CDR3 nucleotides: TGTGCCAGCAGTTCTTGGGCGGGGGCCGACTCTGGAAACACCATATATTTT.

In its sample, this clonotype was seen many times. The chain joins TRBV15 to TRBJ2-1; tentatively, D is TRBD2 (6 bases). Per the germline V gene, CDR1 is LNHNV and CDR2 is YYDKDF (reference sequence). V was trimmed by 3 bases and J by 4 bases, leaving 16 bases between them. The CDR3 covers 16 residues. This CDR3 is CATSRAGGKVYNEQFF. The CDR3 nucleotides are TGTGCCACCAGCAGGGCCGGGGGAAAGGTATACAATGAGCAGTTCTTC. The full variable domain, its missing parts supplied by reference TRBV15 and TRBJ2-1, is DAMVIQNPRYQVTQFGKPVTLSCSQTLNHNVMYWYQQKSSQAPKLLFHYYDKDFNNEADTPDNFQSRRPNTSFCFLDIRSPGLGDTAMYLCATSRAGGKVYNEQFFGPGTRLTVL.

CDR3 nucleotide sequence: TGTGCCAGCAGCCCAGAACCTGGGCGAAGCAATGAGCAGTTCTTC. Translated: CASSPEPGRSNEQFF. The chain recombines TRBV7-2 with TRBJ2-1, with D unclear. V was clipped by 5 bases and J by 6 bases, with 17 bases between them. Germline values: CDR1 SGHTA, CDR2 FQGNSA. The CDR3 length is 15 residues.

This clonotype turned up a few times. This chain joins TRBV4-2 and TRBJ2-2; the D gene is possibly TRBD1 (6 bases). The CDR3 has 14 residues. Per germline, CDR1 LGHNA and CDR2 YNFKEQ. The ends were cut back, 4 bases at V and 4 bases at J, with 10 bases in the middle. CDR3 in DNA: TGTGCCAGCAGCCCAGTACAGGGCACCGGGGAGCTGTTTTTT. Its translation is CASSPVQGTGELFF.

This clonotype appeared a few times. CDR3 region: CSATTSGTYEQYF. The CDR3 nucleotides read TGCAGTGCAACGACTAGCGGGACCTACGAGCAGTACTTC. The chain combines TRBV20-1 with TRBJ2-7; 11 bases map to TRBD2. The CDR3 is 13 amino acids. Trimming at V came to 6 bases and at J to 2 bases, leaving 3 bases not matched to a gene. Per the germline V gene, CDR1 is DFQATT and CDR2 is SNEGSKA (reference sequence).

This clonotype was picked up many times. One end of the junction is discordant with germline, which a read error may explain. CDR3 bases: TGTGCCAGCAGCCCTCAAACGGGACAGCCTCCCCAGTTC. This translates into CASSPQTGQPPQF. V and J are TRBV9 and TRBJ2-7; 7 nucleotides agree with TRBD1. CDR1 and CDR2 from the germline V gene are SGDLS and YYNGEE. This CDR3 is built from 13 residues.

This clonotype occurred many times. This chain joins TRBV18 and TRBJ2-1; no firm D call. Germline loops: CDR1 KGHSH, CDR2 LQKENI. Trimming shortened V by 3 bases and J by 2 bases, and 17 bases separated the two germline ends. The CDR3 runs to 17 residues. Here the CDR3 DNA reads TGTGCCAGCTCACCTTCGAGGTTGGTACGGACCTACAATGAGCAGTTCTTC. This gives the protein CASSPSRLVRTYNEQFF.

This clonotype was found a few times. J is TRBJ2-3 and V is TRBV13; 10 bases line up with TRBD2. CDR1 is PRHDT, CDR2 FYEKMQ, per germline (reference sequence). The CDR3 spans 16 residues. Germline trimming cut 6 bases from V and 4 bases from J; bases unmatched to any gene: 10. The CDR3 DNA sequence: TGTGCCAGCAGTCGGACTAGCGGTTCTAGGGCAGATACGCAGTATTTT. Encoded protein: CASSRTSGSRADTQYF.

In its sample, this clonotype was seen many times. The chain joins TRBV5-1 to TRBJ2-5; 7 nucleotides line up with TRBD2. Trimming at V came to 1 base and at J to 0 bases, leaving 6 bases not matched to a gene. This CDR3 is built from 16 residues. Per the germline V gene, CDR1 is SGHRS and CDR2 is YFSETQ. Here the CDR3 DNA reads TGCGCCAGCAGCTTGTGGACTAGACGGGACCAAGAGACCCAGTACTTC. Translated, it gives CASSLWTRRDQETQYF.

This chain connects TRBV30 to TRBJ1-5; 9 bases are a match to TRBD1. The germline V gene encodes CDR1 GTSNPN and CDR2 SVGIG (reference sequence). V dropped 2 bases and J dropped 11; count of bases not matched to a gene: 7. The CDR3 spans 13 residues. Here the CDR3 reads CAWSRTGDRAQHF. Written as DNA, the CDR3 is TGTGCCTGGAGTCGGACAGGGGATAGGGCCCAGCATTTT.

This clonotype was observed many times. The CDR3 protein is CASSLTFGHGETQYF. The CDR3 DNA reads as TGTGCCAGCAGTTTAACTTTCGGGCATGGAGAGACCCAGTACTTC. The chain combines TRBV12-3 or TRBV12-4 with TRBJ2-5; D is undetermined. V was shortened by 2 bases and J by 4 bases, with 14 bases between the two germline ends. The CDR3 is 15 amino acids.

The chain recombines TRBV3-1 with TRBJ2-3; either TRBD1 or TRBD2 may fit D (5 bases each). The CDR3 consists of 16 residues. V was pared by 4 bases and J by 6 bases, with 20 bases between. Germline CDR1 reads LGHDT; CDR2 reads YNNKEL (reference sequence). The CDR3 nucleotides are TGTGCCAGCAGCCCTCTTTGGGGCGGTCGAGGGGATACGCAGTATTTT. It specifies CASSPLWGGRGDTQYF.

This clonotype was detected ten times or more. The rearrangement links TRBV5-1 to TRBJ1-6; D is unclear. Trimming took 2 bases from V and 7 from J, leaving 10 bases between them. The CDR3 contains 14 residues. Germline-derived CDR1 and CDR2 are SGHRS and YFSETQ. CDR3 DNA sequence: TGCGCCAGCAGCTTTTTCGAGGGAAATTCACCCCTCCACTTT. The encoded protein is CASSFFEGNSPLHF.

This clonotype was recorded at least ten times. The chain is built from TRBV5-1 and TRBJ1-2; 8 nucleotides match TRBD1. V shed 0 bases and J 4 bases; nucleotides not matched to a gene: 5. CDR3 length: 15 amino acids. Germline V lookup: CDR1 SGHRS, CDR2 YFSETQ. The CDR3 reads CASSLALTGAYGYTF. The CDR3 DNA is TGCGCCAGCAGCTTGGCCTTGACAGGGGCCTATGGCTACACCTTC.

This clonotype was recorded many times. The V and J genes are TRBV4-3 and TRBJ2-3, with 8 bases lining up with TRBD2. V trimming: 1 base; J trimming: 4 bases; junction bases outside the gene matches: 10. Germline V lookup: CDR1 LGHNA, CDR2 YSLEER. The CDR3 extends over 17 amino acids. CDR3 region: CASSQGPAGVFADTQYF. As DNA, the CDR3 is TGCGCCAGCAGCCAAGGCCCAGCGGGAGTGTTTGCAGATACGCAGTATTTT.

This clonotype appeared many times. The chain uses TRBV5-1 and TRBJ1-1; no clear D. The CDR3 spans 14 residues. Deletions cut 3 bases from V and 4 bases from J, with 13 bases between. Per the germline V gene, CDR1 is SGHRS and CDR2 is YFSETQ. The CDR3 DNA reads TGCGCCAGCAGCTCATTTACAGAGAGCACTGAAGCTTTCTTT. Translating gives CASSSFTESTEAFF.

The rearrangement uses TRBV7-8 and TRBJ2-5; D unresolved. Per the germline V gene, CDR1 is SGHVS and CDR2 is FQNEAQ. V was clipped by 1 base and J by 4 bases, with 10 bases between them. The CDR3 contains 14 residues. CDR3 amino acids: CASSLGPSRETQYF. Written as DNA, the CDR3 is TGTGCCAGCAGCTTAGGGCCCTCCCGAGAGACCCAGTACTTC.

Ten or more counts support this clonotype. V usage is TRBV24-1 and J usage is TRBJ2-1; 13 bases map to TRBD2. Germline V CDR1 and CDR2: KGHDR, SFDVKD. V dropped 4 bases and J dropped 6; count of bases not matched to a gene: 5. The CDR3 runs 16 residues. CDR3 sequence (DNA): TGTGCCACCAGTGAAACTAGCGGGAGGGCCTTCAATGAGCAGTTCTTC. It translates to CATSETSGRAFNEQFF.

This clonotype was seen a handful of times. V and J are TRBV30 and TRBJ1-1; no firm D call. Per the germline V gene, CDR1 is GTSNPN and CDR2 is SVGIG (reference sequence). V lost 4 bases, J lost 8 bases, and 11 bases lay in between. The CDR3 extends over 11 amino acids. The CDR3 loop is CAWNGYAEAFF. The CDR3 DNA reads TGTGCCTGGAACGGGTACGCCGAAGCTTTCTTT.

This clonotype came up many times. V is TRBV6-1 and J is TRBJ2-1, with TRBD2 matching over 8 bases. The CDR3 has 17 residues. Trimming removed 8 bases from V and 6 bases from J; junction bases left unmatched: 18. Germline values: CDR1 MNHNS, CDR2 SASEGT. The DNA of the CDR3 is TGTGCCAGCTCCAGAGGAGCGGGAGATGGGTCAGTCAATGAGCAGTTCTTC. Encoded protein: CASSRGAGDGSVNEQFF.

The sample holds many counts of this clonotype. Written as DNA, the CDR3 is TGCGCCAGCAGCAAGACCGGACAGGGTCTTACAACTAATGAAAAACTGTTTTTT. Translating it yields CASSKTGQGLTTNEKLFF. The chain employs TRBV5-1 and TRBJ1-4; the match to TRBD1 covers 8 bases. The germline gives CDR1 SGHRS, CDR2 YFSETQ. V trimming: 4 bases; J trimming: 0 bases; junction bases outside the gene matches: 11. The CDR3 is 18 residues long.

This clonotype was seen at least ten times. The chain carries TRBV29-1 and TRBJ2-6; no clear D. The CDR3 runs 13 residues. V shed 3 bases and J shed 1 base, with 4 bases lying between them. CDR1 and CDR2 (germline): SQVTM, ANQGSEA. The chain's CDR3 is CSVDPSGANVLTF. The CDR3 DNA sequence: TGCAGCGTTGACCCATCTGGGGCCAACGTCCTGACTTTC.

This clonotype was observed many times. The CDR3 sequence is CAISKGRGLYEQYF. DNA of the CDR3: TGTGCCATCTCGAAAGGGAGGGGATTGTACGAGCAGTACTTC. This sequence joins TRBV28 and TRBJ2-7, with 7 nucleotides matching TRBD2. V dropped 10 bases and J dropped 4; count of bases not matched to a gene: 13. The CDR3 has 14 residues. The germline V gene has CDR1 MDHEN and CDR2 SYDVKM.

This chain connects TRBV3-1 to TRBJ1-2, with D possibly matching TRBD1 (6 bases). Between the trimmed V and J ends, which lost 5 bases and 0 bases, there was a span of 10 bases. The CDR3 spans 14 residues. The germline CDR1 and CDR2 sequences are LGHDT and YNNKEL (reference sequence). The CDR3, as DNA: TGTGCCAGCAGCTTTAGGACAGCTAACTATGGCTACACCTTC. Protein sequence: CASSFRTANYGYTF.

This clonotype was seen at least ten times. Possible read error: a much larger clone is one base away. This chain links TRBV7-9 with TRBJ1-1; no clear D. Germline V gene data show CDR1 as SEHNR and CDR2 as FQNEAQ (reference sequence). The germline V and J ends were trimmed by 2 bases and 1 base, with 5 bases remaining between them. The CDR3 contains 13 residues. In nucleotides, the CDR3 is TGTGCCAGCAGCTTACCGGAGAACACTGAAGCTTTCTTT. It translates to CASSLPENTEAFF.